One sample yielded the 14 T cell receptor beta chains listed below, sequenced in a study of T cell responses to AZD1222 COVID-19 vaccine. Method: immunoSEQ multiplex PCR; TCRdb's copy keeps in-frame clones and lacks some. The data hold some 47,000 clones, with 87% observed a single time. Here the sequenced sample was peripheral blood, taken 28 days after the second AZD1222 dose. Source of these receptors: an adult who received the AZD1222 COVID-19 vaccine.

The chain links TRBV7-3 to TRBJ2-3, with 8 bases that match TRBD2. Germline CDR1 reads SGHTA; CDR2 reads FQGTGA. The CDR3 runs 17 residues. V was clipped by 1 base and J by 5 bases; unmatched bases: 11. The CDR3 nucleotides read TGTGCCAGCAGCTTAAAGGGTATCGGGAGGGCCGAAGATACGCAGTATTTT. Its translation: CASSLKGIGRAEDTQYF.

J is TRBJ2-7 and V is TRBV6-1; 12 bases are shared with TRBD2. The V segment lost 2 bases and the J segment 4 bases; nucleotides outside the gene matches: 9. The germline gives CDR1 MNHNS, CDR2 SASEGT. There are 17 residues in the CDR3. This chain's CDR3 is CASSERLTSGRIYEQYF. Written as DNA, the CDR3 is TGTGCCAGCAGTGAAAGGCTTACTAGCGGGAGGATATACGAGCAGTACTTC.

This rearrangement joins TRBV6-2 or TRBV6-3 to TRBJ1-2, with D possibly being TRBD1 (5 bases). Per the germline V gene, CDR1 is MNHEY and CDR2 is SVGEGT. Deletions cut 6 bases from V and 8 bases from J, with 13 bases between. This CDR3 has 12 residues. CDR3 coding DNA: TGTGCCAGCAGCCAGGGTCTACGGGGCTACACCTTC. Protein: CASSQGLRGYTF.

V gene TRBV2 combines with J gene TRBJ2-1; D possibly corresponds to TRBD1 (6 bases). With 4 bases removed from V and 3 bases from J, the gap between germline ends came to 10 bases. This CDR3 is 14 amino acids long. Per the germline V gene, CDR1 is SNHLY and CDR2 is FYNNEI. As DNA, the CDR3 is TGTGCCAGCAGTGGGACAGACCTCTACAATGAGCAGTTCTTC. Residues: CASSGTDLYNEQFF.

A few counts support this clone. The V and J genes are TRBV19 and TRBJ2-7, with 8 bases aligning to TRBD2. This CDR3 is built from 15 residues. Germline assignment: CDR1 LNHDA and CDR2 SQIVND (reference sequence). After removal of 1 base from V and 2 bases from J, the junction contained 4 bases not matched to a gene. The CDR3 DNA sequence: TGTGCCAGTAGTATAGGTGGTAGCGGGACCTACGAGCAGTACTTC. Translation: CASSIGGSGTYEQYF.

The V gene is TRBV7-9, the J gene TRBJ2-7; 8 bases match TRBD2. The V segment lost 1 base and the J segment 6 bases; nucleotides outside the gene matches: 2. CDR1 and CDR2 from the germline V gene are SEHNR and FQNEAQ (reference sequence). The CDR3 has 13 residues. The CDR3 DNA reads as TGTGCCAGCAGCTTAGGGACTAGCACCGAGCAGTACTTC. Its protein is CASSLGTSTEQYF.

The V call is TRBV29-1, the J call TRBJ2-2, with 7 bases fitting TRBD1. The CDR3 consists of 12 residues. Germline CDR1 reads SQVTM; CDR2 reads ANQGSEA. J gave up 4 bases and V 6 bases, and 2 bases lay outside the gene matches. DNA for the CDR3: TGCAGCGTCCGACAGGGCACCGGGGAGCTGTTTTTT. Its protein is CSVRQGTGELFF.

CDR3 loop: CASSLWGTGQETQYF. The CDR3 region has the DNA TGCGCCAGCAGCTTGTGGGGGACTGGACAAGAGACCCAGTACTTC. The chain combines TRBV5-1 with TRBJ2-5; tentatively, D is TRBD2 (6 bases). This CDR3 contains 15 residues. The V end lost 1 base, the J end lost 2 bases, and 12 bases lay between the germline ends. Germline CDR1 SGHRS, CDR2 YFSETQ. Looking up the rest from reference TRBV5-1 and TRBJ2-5 gives the full variable domain: KAGVTQTPRYLIKTRGQQVTLSCSPISGHRSVSWYQQTPGQGLQFLFEYFSETQRNKGNFPGRFSGRQFSNSRSEMNVSTLELGDSALYLCASSLWGTGQETQYFGPGTRLLVL.

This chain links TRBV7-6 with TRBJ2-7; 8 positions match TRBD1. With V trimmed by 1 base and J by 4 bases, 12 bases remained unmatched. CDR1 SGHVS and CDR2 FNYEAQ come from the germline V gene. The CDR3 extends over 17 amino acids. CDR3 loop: CASSLVGLGTGAYEQYF. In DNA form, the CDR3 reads TGTGCCAGCAGCTTAGTGGGGTTGGGGACAGGAGCGTACGAGCAGTACTTC. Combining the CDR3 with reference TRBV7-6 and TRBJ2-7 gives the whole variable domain GAGVSQSPRYKVTKRGQDVALRCDPISGHVSLYWYRQALGQGPEFLTYFNYEAQQDKSGLPNDRFSAERPEGSISTLTIQRTEQRDSAMYRCASSLVGLGTGAYEQYFGPGTRLTVT.

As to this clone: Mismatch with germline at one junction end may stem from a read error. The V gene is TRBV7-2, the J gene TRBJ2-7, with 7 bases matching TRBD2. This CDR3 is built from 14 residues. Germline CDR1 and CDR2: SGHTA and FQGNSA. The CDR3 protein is CASTLRLASYEQYF. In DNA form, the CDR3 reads TGTGCCAGCACCTTAAGACTAGCATCCTACGAGCAGTACTTC.

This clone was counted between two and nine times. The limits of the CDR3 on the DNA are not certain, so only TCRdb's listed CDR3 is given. CDR3 residues: CSASILARFSGANVLTF. The chain uses TRBV20-1 and TRBJ2-6; TRBD1, the table's D call, lacks a check against the DNA. CDR1 is DFQATT and CDR2 is SNEGSKA in the germline V gene (reference sequence). A total of 17 residues make up the CDR3, ends included.

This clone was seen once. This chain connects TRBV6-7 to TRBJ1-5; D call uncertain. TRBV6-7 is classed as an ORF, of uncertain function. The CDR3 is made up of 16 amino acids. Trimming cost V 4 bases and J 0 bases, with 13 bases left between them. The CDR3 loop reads CASSLRDNYSNQPQHF. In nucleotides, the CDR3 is TGTGCCAGCAGTTTACGCGACAATTATAGCAATCAGCCCCAGCATTTT.

The CDR3 DNA reads TGTGCCAGCAGCCCGGGCCTTTACTCCTACAATGAGCAGTTCTTC. Translating gives CASSPGLYSYNEQFF. The chain couples TRBV11-2 to TRBJ2-1; unclear D gene. This CDR3 contains 15 residues. Germline V gene sequence: CDR1 SGHAT, CDR2 FQNNGV. Trimming removed 5 bases at V and 0 bases at J, with 11 bases between.

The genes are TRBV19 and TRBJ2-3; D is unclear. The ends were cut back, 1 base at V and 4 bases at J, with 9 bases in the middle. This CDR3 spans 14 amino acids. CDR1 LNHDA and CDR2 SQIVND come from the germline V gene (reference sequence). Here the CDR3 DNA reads TGTGCCAGTAGTATAGGAAAAGGGTCAGATACGCAGTATTTT. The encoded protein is CASSIGKGSDTQYF.